This record looks at one T cell receptor (beta chain) sequence and its context. No cognate antigen has been identified for it. This entry comes from a study of control samples from healthy donors and cancer patients (dated by TCRdb to the early 2020s). Library preparation employed the immunoSEQ multiplex PCR assay. Held by TCRdb, this immuneACCESS table contains in-frame sequences only and omits some clones. Under half of the omission traces to an unresolved V gene where checked; the cause of the rest is unknown. The sample's table covers some 180,000 clones. The ten most abundant clones make up 2% to 2.5% of the sample. CDR1 and CDR2 are drawn from the germline V gene: ENHRY, SYGVKD. The trim is 4 bases for V and 0 bases for J, with a gap of 10 bases between the germline ends. Counted from cysteine to phenylalanine, this CDR3 has 16 amino acids. Solely the CDR3 DNA is kept, with 48 bases framed from the first base.

The sample taken for sequencing was blood. This TCR came from a woman in her 30s in good health. This chain is built from TRBV10-3 and TRBJ1-6; no D gene call is confident. The CDR3 reads as follows: CAISGDGSSYNSPLHF. The DNA sequence is TGTGCCATCAGTGGAGACGGGAGCTCCTATAATTCACCCCTCCACTTT.